This T cell receptor beta chain was documented in a study of cytomegalovirus exposure and HLA in healthy donors. As for the study in general: One earlier analysis, a look at around 180 million T cells, found 100 million to 130 million unique TCR beta sequences. Counted in an early data release were roughly 81 million unique TCRs from HLA-typed donors.

Trimming stripped 4 bases from V and 1 base from J, with 4 bases between. CDR3 length: 12 residues. Per germline, CDR1 MNHEY and CDR2 SVGAGI. In the PCR, 60 Vbeta and 13 Jbeta primers were used. The repertoire was sequenced with immunoSEQ multiplex PCR; TCRdb's copy has only in-frame clones and lacks some. The sample includes some 90,000 clones, around 80% seen only once; the top ten take 0.57%. The V call is TRBV6-5, the J call TRBJ1-1; D is unclear. This receptor was identified in a man aged 25 to 45 in good health and CMV-seronegative. Sequencing was done on a sample of PBMCs. This chain's CDR3 is CASSSPNTEAFF. The CDR3 nucleotides are TGTGCCAGCAGTTCTCCGAACACTGAAGCTTTCTTT.